These T cell receptor beta chains were read from a single sample in a study of T cell responses to AZD1222 COVID-19 vaccine. The table came from immunoSEQ multiplex PCR; TCRdb's copy has only in-frame clones and leaves some out. In the table there are 110,000 or so clones, roughly nine tenths of which are singletons. Sequencing was performed on peripheral blood, taken 28 days after the second AZD1222 dose. Receptors were obtained from an adult who received the AZD1222 COVID-19 vaccine. CDR3s include the opening cysteine and the closing phenylalanine or tryptophan. A D gene is named only where the DNA matches it firmly. Not all rows give a size; the values are once, few, many and, for expanded clones, a class.

clone size,V gene,D gene,J gene,CDR3 DNA,CDR3 protein
-,TRBV10-1,TRBD1,TRBJ2-2,TGCGCCAGCAGTGAGGTGCCAGGGGGCCTGAACACCGGGGAGCTGTTTTTT,CASSEVPGGLNTGELFF
few,TRBV20-1,-,TRBJ1-3,TGCAGTGCAAGTAGGGCCTCTGGAAACACCATATATTTT,CSASRASGNTIYF
-,TRBV30,-,TRBJ2-2,TGTGCCTGGAGTCCATCCGGGGAGCTGTTTTTT,CAWSPSGELFF
-,TRBV6-5,-,TRBJ2-7,TGTGCCAGCAGTTACTCGAACCGGGACCTTTACGAGCAGTACTTC,CASSYSNRDLYEQYF
few,TRBV30,-,TRBJ1-5,TGTGCCTGGAGTTCGGGAAAAAACCAGCCCCAGCATTTT,CAWSSGKNQPQHF
-,TRBV5-3,TRBD1,TRBJ1-2,TGTGCCAGAAGCTTGGCCAGGGGGCTGGACTATGGCTACACCTTC,CARSLARGLDYGYTF
-,TRBV7-9,-,TRBJ1-1,TGTGCCGCGGGGGCAGCGAACACTGAAGCTTTCTTT,CAAGAANTEAFF
-,TRBV27,-,TRBJ2-3,TGTGCCAGCAGTTTCGACCCAGGGCCAGATACGCAGTATTTT,CASSFDPGPDTQYF
-,TRBV2,-,TRBJ1-1,TGTGCCAGCAGTGAAGAGGGTGAAGCTTTCTTT,CASSEEGEAFF
-,TRBV4-3,-,TRBJ2-7,TGCGCCAGCAGCCAAGGGACCGGGACCTACGAGCAGTACTTC,CASSQGTGTYEQYF
-,TRBV30,TRBD1,TRBJ1-6,TGTGCCTGTCGGGACAGGGGATATTCACCCCTCCACTTT,CACRDRGYSPLHF
-,TRBV3-1/TRBV3-2,TRBD1,TRBJ1-2,TGTGCCAGCAGCCAAGATGCAGGGGGCCGGGGCTACACCTTC,CASSQDAGGRGYTF
-,TRBV9,-,TRBJ1-2,TGTGCCAGCAGCGTGGGAAGATGGGGCTATGGCTACACCTTC,CASSVGRWGYGYTF
-,TRBV20-1,-,TRBJ1-1,TGCAGTGCTACAGGGATCACTGAAGCTTTCTTT,CSATGITEAFF
once,TRBV6-6,-,TRBJ1-1,TGTGCCAGCGGGCAGGACACTGAAGCTTTCTTT,CASGQDTEAFF
-,TRBV6-5,-,TRBJ2-7,TGTGCCAGCACTAGGGGGTACGACGAGCAGTACTTC,CASTRGYDEQYF
-,TRBV14,-,TRBJ1-2,TGTGCCAGCAGCCTATATTCAAGTTATGGCTACACCTTC,CASSLYSSYGYTF
medium-sized,TRBV7-2,TRBD2,TRBJ2-7,TGTGCCAGCAGCTTCGGACTAGCGGGGGACCCGTTCTACGAGCAGTACTTC,CASSFGLAGDPFYEQYF
-,TRBV6-5,-,TRBJ1-2,TGTGCCAGCAGAGCGGGCCTCTCGGGAGGCTACACCTTC,CASRAGLSGGYTF
-,TRBV6-6,-,TRBJ1-5,TGTGCCAGCAGTCGAGGCGCCACGGTGGGACAGCCCCAGCATTTT,CASSRGATVGQPQHF
-,TRBV6-5,-,TRBJ1-1,TGTGCCAGCAGTTATCGACATATGAACACTGAAGCTTTCTTT,CASSYRHMNTEAFF
-,TRBV7-2,TRBD1,TRBJ1-2,TGTGCCAGCAGCGCAGACAGGGCTCGAGGCTACACCTTC,CASSADRARGYTF
-,TRBV15,-,TRBJ1-2,TGTGCCACCAGCAGGGGGGGCGGGATAAACTATGGCTACACCTTC,CATSRGGGINYGYTF
-,TRBV19,-,TRBJ2-3,TGTGCCAGTAGTATAGAGTATAGCACAGATACGCAGTATTTT,CASSIEYSTDTQYF
-,TRBV14,-,TRBJ1-2,TGTGCCAGCAGCCTTTCCTGGACTAACCACGATGGCTACACCTTC,CASSLSWTNHDGYTF
-,TRBV3-1/TRBV3-2,-,TRBJ2-6,TGTGCCAGCACCAAAAGCGGGGGACAGGGTTCTGGGGCCAACGTCCTGACTTTC,CASTKSGGQGSGANVLTF
-,TRBV18,TRBD2,TRBJ2-7,TGTGCCAGCTCACCAACCCAAGCGGGGGGTAGGTACGAGCAGTACTTC,CASSPTQAGGRYEQYF
-,TRBV11-3,-,TRBJ2-6,TGTGCCAGCAGCCCGTACGGGGGCGCGTCTGGGGCCAACGTCCTGACTTTC,CASSPYGGASGANVLTF
-,TRBV6-6,-,TRBJ1-2,TGTGCCAGCAACCAGTTCTATGGCTACACCTTC,CASNQFYGYTF
few,TRBV21-1,-,TRBJ2-1,TGTGCCAGCACCTTAACCCTCCTGGGACAGGGGGCAGGGGAGCAGTTCTTC,CASTLTLLGQGAGEQFF
-,TRBV5-1,TRBD1,TRBJ1-3,TGCGCCAGCAGCGTACAGGGGACTGGAAACACCATATATTTT,CASSVQGTGNTIYF
medium-sized,TRBV10-3,-,TRBJ2-2,TGTGCCATCAGGCCTTGGAGGGGGTCCAACACCGGGGAGCTGTTTTTT,CAIRPWRGSNTGELFF
-,TRBV5-1,-,TRBJ1-1,TGCGCCAGCAGCTTTGGGGGGATGGGGACTGAAGCTTTCTTT,CASSFGGMGTEAFF
-,TRBV7-9,TRBD1,TRBJ1-1,TGTGCCAGCAGCCCAAAAGGGGGCTTTTTGAACACTGAAGCTTTCTTT,CASSPKGGFLNTEAFF
-,TRBV7-2,-,TRBJ2-7,TGTGCCAGCAGCCATGGGGGTAGCTCCTACGAGCAGTACTTC,CASSHGGSSYEQYF
few,TRBV19,-,TRBJ1-5,TGTGCCAGTAGTATAGGGGGGGAGGGCAATCAGCCCCAGCATTTT,CASSIGGEGNQPQHF
-,TRBV5-4,-,TRBJ1-2,TGTGCCAGCAGCCTAGGAGTGCAGGGCACCTATGGCTACACCTTC,CASSLGVQGTYGYTF
-,TRBV5-1,-,TRBJ2-7,TGCGCCAGCAGCCTCCAAGCGAAAAGTGCTGGCGAGCAGTACTTC,CASSLQAKSAGEQYF
-,TRBV30,TRBD1,TRBJ2-7,TGTGCCTGGAGGACAGGGGGCTACGAGCAGTACTTC,CAWRTGGYEQYF
-,TRBV6-5,-,TRBJ1-1,TGTGCCAGCAGCCGACAAATGAACACTGAAGCTTTCTTT,CASSRQMNTEAFF
-,TRBV27,-,TRBJ2-3,TGTGCCAGCAGTTTACAAGCCAGCACAGATACGCAGTATTTT,CASSLQASTDTQYF
-,TRBV30,-,TRBJ2-5,TGTGCCCTCCGGGCCTACCAAGAGACCCAGTACTTC,CALRAYQETQYF
once,TRBV28,TRBD1,TRBJ2-7,TGTGCCAGCAGCCCTACCGGGACAGCCATTTACGAGCAGTACTTC,CASSPTGTAIYEQYF
-,TRBV11-3,TRBD1,TRBJ1-1,TGTGCCAGCAGCCAAAGACAGGGTGAGGCTTTCTTT,CASSQRQGEAFF
-,TRBV2,-,TRBJ1-1,TGTGCCAGCAGTGTCTACAGGAACACTGAAGCTTTCTTT,CASSVYRNTEAFF